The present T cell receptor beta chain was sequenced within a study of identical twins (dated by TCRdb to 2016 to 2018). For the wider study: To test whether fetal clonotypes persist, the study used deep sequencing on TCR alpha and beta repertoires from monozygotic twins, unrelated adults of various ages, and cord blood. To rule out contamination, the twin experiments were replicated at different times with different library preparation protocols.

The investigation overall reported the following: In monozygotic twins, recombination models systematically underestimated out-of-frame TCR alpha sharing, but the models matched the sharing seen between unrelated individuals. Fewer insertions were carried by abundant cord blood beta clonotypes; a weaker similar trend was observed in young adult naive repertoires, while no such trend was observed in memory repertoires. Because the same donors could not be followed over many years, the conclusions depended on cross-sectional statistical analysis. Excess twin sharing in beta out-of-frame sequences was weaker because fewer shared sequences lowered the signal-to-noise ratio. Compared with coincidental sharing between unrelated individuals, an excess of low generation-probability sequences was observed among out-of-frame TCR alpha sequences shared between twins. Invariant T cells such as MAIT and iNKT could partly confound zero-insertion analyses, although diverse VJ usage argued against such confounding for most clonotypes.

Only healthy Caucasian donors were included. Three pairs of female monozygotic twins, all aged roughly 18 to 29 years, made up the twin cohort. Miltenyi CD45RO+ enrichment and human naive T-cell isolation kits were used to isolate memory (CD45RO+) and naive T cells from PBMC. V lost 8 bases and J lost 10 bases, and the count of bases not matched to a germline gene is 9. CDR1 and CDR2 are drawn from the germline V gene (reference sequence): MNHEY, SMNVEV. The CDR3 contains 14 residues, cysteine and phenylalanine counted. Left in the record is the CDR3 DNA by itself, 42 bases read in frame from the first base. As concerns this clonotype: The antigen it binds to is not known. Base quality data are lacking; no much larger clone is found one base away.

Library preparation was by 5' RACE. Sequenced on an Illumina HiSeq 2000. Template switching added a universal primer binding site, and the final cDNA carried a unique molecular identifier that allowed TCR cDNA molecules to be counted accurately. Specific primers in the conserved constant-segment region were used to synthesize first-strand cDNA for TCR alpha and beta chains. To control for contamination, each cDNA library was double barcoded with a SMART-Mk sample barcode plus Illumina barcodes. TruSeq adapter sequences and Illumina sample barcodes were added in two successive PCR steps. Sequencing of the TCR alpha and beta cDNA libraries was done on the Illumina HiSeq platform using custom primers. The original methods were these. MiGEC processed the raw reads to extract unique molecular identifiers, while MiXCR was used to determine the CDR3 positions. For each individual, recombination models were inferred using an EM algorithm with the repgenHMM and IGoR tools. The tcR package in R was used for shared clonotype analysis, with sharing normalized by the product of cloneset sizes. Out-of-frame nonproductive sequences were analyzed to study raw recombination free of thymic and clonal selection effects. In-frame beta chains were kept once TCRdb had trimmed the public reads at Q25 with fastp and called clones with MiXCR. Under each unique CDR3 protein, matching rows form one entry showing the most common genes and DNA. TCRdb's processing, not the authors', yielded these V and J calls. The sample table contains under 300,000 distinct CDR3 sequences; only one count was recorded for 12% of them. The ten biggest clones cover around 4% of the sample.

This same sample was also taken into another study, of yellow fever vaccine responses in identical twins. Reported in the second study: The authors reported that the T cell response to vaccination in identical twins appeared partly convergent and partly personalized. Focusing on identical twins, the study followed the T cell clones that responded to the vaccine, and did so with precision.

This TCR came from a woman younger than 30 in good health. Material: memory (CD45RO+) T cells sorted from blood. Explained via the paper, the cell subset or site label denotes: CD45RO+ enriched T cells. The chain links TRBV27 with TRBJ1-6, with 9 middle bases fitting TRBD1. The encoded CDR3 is CASGNRGRGSPLHF. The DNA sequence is TGTGCCAGCGGAAACAGGGGGCGCGGGTCACCCCTCCACTTT.